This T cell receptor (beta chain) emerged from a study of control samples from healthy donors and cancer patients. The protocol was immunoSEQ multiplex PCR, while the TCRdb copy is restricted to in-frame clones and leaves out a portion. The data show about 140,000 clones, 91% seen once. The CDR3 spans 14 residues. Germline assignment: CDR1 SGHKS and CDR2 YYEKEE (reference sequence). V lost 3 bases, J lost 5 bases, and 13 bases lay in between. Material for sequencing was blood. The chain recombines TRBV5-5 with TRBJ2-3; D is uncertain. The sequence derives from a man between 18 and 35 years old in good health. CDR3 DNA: TGTGCCAGCAGCTCGAGACCTCAAGGAGATACGCAGTATTTT. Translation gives CASSSRPQGDTQYF.